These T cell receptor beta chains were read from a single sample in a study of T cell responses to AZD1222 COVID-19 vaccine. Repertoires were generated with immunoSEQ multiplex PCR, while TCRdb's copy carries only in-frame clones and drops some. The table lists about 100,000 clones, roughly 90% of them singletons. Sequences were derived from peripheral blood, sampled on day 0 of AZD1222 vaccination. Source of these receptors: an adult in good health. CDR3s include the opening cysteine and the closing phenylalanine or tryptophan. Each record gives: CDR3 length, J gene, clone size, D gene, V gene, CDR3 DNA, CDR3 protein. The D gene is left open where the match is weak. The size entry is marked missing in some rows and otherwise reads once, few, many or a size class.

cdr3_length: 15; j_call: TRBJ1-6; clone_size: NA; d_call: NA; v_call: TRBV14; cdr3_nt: TGTGCCAGCAGCCAACTATGGGGGTTGGATTCACCCCTCCACTTT; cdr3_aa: CASSQLWGLDSPLHF
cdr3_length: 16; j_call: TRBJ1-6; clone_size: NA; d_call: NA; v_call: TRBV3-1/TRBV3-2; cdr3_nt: TGTGCCAGCAGCCAAGATAGGGCCACATTTAATTCACCCCTCCACTTT; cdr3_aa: CASSQDRATFNSPLHF
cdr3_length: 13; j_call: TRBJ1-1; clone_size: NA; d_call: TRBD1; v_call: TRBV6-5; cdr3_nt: TGTGCCAGCAGCAATGGACAGGGGGCTGAAGCTTTCTTT; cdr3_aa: CASSNGQGAEAFF
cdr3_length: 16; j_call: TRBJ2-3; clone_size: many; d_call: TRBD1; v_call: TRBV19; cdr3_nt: TGTGCCAGTAGTAGACAGGGTAATACTGGCACAGATACGCAGTATTTT; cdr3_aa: CASSRQGNTGTDTQYF
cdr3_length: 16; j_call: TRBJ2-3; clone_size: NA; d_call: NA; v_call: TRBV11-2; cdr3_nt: TGTGCCAGCAGCCCCCAATTGCGGTCTAGCACAGATACGCAGTATTTT; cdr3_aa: CASSPQLRSSTDTQYF
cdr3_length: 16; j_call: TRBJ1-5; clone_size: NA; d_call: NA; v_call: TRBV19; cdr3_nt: TGTGCCAGCCGCCAGGGTTCCCTATACAGCAATCAGCCCCAGCATTTT; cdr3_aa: CASRQGSLYSNQPQHF
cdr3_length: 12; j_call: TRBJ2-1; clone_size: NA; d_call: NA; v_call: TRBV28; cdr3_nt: TGTGCCAGCAGTTTACTAAGGAATGAGCAGTTCTTC; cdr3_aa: CASSLLRNEQFF
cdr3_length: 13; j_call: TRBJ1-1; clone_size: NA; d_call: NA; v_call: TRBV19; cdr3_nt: TGTGCCAGTAGTATGTCTAGGAACACTGAAGCTTTCTTT; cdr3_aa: CASSMSRNTEAFF
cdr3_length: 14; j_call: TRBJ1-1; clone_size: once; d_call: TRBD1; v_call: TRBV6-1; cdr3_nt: TGTGCCAGCAGGTACGGACAGGGGAACACTGAAGCTTTCTTT; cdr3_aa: CASRYGQGNTEAFF
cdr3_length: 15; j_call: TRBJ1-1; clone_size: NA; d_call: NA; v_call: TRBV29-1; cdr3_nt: TGCAGCGTTGAACCTTCAATGGGCTTCAACACTGAAGCTTTCTTT; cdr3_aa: CSVEPSMGFNTEAFF